These 20 T cell receptor beta chains were sequenced from one sample in a study of T cell responses to AZD1222 COVID-19 vaccine. The protocol was immunoSEQ multiplex PCR, while the TCRdb copy is restricted to in-frame clones and leaves out a portion. This sample has some 100,000 clones; around 90% occur once, and the top ten carry more than 1.5%. The sample here was peripheral blood, taken on day 0 of AZD1222 vaccination. These receptors were collected from an adult in good health.

A note on this clone: The sample has other DNA sequences that encode this CDR3 too. V is TRBV28 and J is TRBJ2-7, with D hard to call. This CDR3 spans 11 amino acids. V lost 3 bases and J lost 4, with 4 bases in between. CDR1 is MDHEN, CDR2 SYDVKM, per germline. The chain's CDR3 is CASSLRYEQYF. The CDR3 DNA reads as TGTGCCAGCAGTTTGAGGTACGAGCAGTACTTC.

This clone came up once. The chain has TRBV3-1 (or the pseudogene TRBV3-2) and TRBJ2-6; no clear D. The V end lost 5 bases, the J end lost 1 base, and 6 bases lay between the germline ends. The CDR3 covers 14 residues. From germline, CDR1 is LGHDT and CDR2 YNNKEL (reference sequence). CDR3 amino acids: CASSSGSGANVLTF. The CDR3 DNA is TGTGCCAGCAGCTCAGGATCTGGGGCCAACGTCCTGACTTTC.

This chain links TRBV7-2 with TRBJ2-3; TRBD2 matches 9 bases. V dropped 3 bases and J dropped 1; count of bases not matched to a gene: 14. The CDR3 is made up of 19 amino acids. The germline gives CDR1 SGHTA, CDR2 FQGNSA. CDR3 region: CASSFPPWREGFGTDTQYF. The DNA for the CDR3 is TGTGCCAGCAGCTTCCCACCCTGGCGGGAGGGGTTTGGCACAGATACGCAGTATTTT.

The chain links TRBV18 to TRBJ2-7; D is unresolved. CDR3 length: 14 residues. Germline V lookup: CDR1 KGHSH, CDR2 LQKENI. Deletions cut 4 bases from V and 0 bases from J, with 10 bases between. Here the CDR3 reads CASSRAVNSYEQYF. CDR3 DNA: TGTGCCAGCTCACGGGCAGTAAACTCCTACGAGCAGTACTTC. The whole variable domain, filled in from reference TRBV18 and TRBJ2-7, reads NAGVMQNPRHLVRRRGQEARLRCSPMKGHSHVYWYRQLPEEGLKFMVYLQKENIIDESGMPKERFSAEFPKEGPSILRIQQVVRGDSAAYFCASSRAVNSYEQYFGPGTRLTVT.

The rearrangement joins TRBV30 to TRBJ2-7, with a possible D match to TRBD1 (6 bases). Germline CDR1 is GTSNPN and CDR2 is SVGIG (reference sequence). Trimming cost V 2 bases and J 6 bases, with 8 bases left between them. The CDR3 loop spans 11 amino acids. CDR3 nucleotides: TGTGCCTGGAGTAACAGGGTCGAGCAGTACTTC. Amino acid sequence: CAWSNRVEQYF. Full variable domain (outside the CDR3, taken from reference TRBV30 and TRBJ2-7): SQTIHQWPATLVQPVGSPLSLECTVEGTSNPNLYWYRQAAGRGLQLLFYSVGIGQISSEVPQNLSASRPQDRQFILSSKKLLLSDSGFYLCAWSNRVEQYFGPGTRLTVT.

The rearrangement uses TRBV18 and TRBJ1-1; possible D gene TRBD1, 5 bases. The CDR3 length is 15 residues. Germline lookup yields CDR1 KGHSH and CDR2 LQKENI. V lost 2 bases and J lost 4, with 14 bases in between. The CDR3 sequence: CASSPTGHPSTEAFF. Written as DNA, the CDR3 is TGTGCCAGCTCACCAACTGGACACCCGAGCACTGAAGCTTTCTTT. The variable domain in full, with the rest retrieved from reference TRBV18 and TRBJ1-1, is NAGVMQNPRHLVRRRGQEARLRCSPMKGHSHVYWYRQLPEEGLKFMVYLQKENIIDESGMPKERFSAEFPKEGPSILRIQQVVRGDSAAYFCASSPTGHPSTEAFFGQGTRLTVV.

The chain recombines TRBV7-2 with TRBJ1-4; 9 positions agree with TRBD1. Per germline, CDR1 SGHTA and CDR2 FQGNSA. The CDR3 is 17 residues long. The trim removed 5 bases at V and 2 bases at J, leaving 9 bases unmatched. The CDR3 sequence is CASSPRTGANTNEKLFF. For the CDR3, the DNA is TGTGCCAGCAGCCCCAGGACAGGGGCGAATACTAATGAAAAACTGTTTTTT.

The chain uses TRBV3-1 (or the pseudogene TRBV3-2) and TRBJ1-1, with D unresolved. Trimming removed 0 bases from V and 6 bases from J, with 14 bases in between. Germline lookup yields CDR1 LGHDT and CDR2 YNNKEL (reference sequence). The CDR3 runs to 15 residues. CDR3 coding DNA: TGTGCCAGCAGCCAAGATCCCCAGGTGGGCCCTGAAGCTTTCTTT. It encodes CASSQDPQVGPEAFF.

This clone was recorded a few times. The V gene is TRBV7-2, the J gene TRBJ2-5; D assignment may be TRBD1 or TRBD2 (6 bases each). Germline V lookup: CDR1 SGHTA, CDR2 FQGNSA. V lost 1 base to trimming and J lost 3 bases, with 12 bases between them. The CDR3 runs 15 residues. The CDR3 protein is CASSLVARGEETQYF. The CDR3 coding sequence is TGTGCCAGCAGCTTAGTGGCTAGGGGGGAAGAGACCCAGTACTTC. Variable domain in full (rest from reference TRBV7-2 and TRBJ2-5): GAGVSQSPSNKVTEKGKDVELRCDPISGHTALYWYRQSLGQGLEFLIYFQGNSAPDKSGLPSDRFSAERTGGSVSTLTIQRTQQEDSAVYLCASSLVARGEETQYFGPGTRLLVL.

This clone appeared once. This chain connects TRBV7-6 to TRBJ2-3; no reliable D call. CDR1 is SGHVS and CDR2 is FNYEAQ in the germline V gene. The V and J ends lost 4 bases and 0 bases respectively, with 8 bases between them. The CDR3 has 14 residues. The DNA of the CDR3 is TGTGCCAGCAGCTCAACGGGTAGCACAGATACGCAGTATTTT. Residues: CASSSTGSTDTQYF.

The rearrangement uses TRBV3-1 (or the pseudogene TRBV3-2) and TRBJ2-7; TRBD2 agrees at 7 bases. Germline V gene sequence: CDR1 LGHDT, CDR2 YNNKEL (reference sequence). V shed 2 bases, J shed 2 bases, and the junction held 9 bases outside the gene matches. This CDR3 has 16 amino acids. In DNA, the CDR3 is TGTGCCAGCAGCCAAAAAGGCGGGGGAAGACCCTACGAGCAGTACTTC. Translating it yields CASSQKGGGRPYEQYF.

V usage is TRBV6-5 and J usage is TRBJ1-1, with a weak D call TRBD1 (6 bases). V gave up 2 bases and J gave up 1 base, with 11 bases separating them. The germline CDR1 and CDR2 sequences are MNHEY and SVGAGI. The CDR3 spans 15 residues. In nucleotides, the CDR3 is TGTGCCAGCAGTTACCAGGGACACTCGAACACTGAAGCTTTCTTT. This sequence encodes CASSYQGHSNTEAFF.

The chain carries TRBV5-1 and TRBJ1-2; no reliable D call. In germline, CDR1 is SGHRS, CDR2 YFSETQ. Trimming left V 4 bases short and J 0 bases short, with 10 bases between. The CDR3 is 14 residues long. This chain's CDR3 is CASSLGSANYGYTF. CDR3 DNA: TGCGCCAGCAGCCTGGGATCGGCTAACTATGGCTACACCTTC.

J is TRBJ1-2 and V is TRBV7-2, with a weak D call TRBD1 (6 bases). CDR1 SGHTA and CDR2 FQGNSA come from the germline V gene. With 4 bases removed from V and 5 bases from J, the gap between germline ends came to 17 bases. The CDR3 extends over 15 amino acids. The CDR3 here is CASSSEGTTRYGYTF. The CDR3 bases are TGTGCCAGCAGCTCAGAGGGGACAACCCGGTATGGCTACACCTTC.

The chain uses TRBV15 and TRBJ2-1; D is ambiguous. The CDR3 length is 16 residues. V was trimmed by 0 bases and J by 1 base, leaving 10 bases between them. CDR1 and CDR2 (germline): LNHNV, YYDKDF (reference sequence). For the CDR3, the DNA is TGTGCCACCAGCAGAGAGGTAGGAATTTCCTACAATGAGCAGTTCTTC. This encodes CATSREVGISYNEQFF.

This clone was recorded once. The genes are TRBV9 and TRBJ2-1; tentative D call: TRBD2 (7 bases). This CDR3 is built from 18 residues. From germline, CDR1 is SGDLS and CDR2 YYNGEE. V shed 3 bases and J shed 4 bases, with 23 bases lying between them. The CDR3 sequence is CASSAGGAGAIVYNEQFF. The DNA of the CDR3 is TGTGCCAGCAGCGCTGGGGGGGCGGGAGCTATCGTGTACAATGAGCAGTTCTTC.

The chain carries TRBV28 and TRBJ1-4; TRBD1 might be the D (5 bases). The CDR3 contains 14 residues. Trimming left V 7 bases short and J 5 bases short, with 14 bases between. CDR1 is MDHEN and CDR2 is SYDVKM in the germline V gene. CDR3 protein: CASTPPGRNEKLFF. The CDR3 DNA reads as TGTGCCAGCACCCCCCCAGGGCGGAATGAAAAACTGTTTTTT.

This clone has a single count. The CDR3 loop reads CAWSVQGSYEQYF. The CDR3 region has the DNA TGTGCCTGGAGTGTACAGGGCTCCTACGAGCAGTACTTC. J is TRBJ2-7 and V is TRBV30, with TRBD1 as a possible D gene (6 bases). The CDR3 contains 13 residues. Germline CDR1 is GTSNPN and CDR2 is SVGIG (reference sequence). V lost 0 bases and J lost 0, with 6 bases in between.

The chain combines TRBV30 with TRBJ2-5; 7 nucleotides line up with TRBD2. Germline values: CDR1 GTSNPN, CDR2 SVGIG (reference sequence). The CDR3 is 17 residues long. Trimming took 2 bases from V and 2 from J; bases not matched to a gene: 14. The DNA of the CDR3 is TGTGCCTGGAGTAAGGGTGCGGCTAGCGGATTTCAAGAGACCCAGTACTTC. This encodes CAWSKGAASGFQETQYF.

CDR3 nucleotides: TGTGCCAGCAGTTTTCACTACAGGCTCCACTCCTACGAGCAGTACTTC. Amino acid sequence: CASSFHYRLHSYEQYF. The gene calls are TRBV6-7 and TRBJ2-7, with a weak D call TRBD1 (5 bases). TRBV6-7 falls under the ORF class, with uncertain function. This CDR3 region has 16 residues. V was clipped by 4 bases and J by 0 bases, with 16 bases between them.